Detailed here is one T cell receptor (beta chain). The data belong to a study of blood T cell repertoires in COVID-19. TCRdb keeps only in-frame clones here, not all; method: immunoSEQ multiplex PCR. The sample includes about 300,000 clones, roughly 89% seen only once; the top ten take approximately 1.8%. The CDR3 totals 15 residues. Germline CDR1 reads SGHNT; CDR2 reads YYREEE (reference sequence). Trimming cost V 9 bases and J 0 bases, with 15 bases left between them. This sequence joins TRBV5-4 and TRBJ1-4; possibly TRBD1 for D (6 bases). The sequence derives from a woman younger than 45 with COVID-19, enrolled during active disease. The sample taken for sequencing was peripheral blood. The CDR3 sequence is CATTDRLATNEKLFF. Written as DNA, the CDR3 is TGTGCCACTACAGACAGGCTTGCAACTAATGAAAAACTGTTTTTT.